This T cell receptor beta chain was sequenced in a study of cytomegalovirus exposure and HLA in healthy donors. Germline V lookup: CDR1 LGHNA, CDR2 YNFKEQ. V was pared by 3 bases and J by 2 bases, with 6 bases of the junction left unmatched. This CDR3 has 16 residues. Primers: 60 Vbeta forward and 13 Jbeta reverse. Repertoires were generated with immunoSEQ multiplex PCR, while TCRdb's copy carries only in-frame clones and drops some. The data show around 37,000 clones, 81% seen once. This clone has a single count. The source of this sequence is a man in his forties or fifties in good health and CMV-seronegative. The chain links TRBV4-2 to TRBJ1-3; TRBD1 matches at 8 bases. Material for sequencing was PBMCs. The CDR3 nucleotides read TGTGCCAGCAGCCATTCACAGGGGGGAACTGGAAACACCATATATTTT. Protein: CASSHSQGGTGNTIYF.